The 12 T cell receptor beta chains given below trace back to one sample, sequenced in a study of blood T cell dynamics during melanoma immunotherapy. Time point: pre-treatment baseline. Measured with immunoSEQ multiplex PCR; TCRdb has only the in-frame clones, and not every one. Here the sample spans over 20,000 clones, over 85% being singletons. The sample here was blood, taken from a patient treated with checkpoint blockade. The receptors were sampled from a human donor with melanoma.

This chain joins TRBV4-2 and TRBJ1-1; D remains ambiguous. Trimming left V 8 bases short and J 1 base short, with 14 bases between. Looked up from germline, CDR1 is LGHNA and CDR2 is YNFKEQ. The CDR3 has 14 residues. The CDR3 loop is CASESSPGNTEAFF. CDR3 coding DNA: TGTGCCAGCGAGAGTTCCCCGGGGAACACTGAAGCTTTCTTT.

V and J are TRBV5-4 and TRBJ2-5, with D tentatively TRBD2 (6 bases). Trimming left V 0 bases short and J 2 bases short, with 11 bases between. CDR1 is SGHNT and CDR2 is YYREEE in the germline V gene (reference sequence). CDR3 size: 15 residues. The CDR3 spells CASSLVAELQETQYF. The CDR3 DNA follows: TGTGCCAGCAGCTTGGTAGCGGAGCTACAAGAGACCCAGTACTTC.

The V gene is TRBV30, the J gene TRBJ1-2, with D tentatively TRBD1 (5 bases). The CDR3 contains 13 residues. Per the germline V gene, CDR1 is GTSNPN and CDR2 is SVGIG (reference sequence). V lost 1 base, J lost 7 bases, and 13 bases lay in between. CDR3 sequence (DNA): TGTGCCTGGAGTGCCTCAGGGAATCGTGGCTACACCTTC. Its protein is CAWSASGNRGYTF.

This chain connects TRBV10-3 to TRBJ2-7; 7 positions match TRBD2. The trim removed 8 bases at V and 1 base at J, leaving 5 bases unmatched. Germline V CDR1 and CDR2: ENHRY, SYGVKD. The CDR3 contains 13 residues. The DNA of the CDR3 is TGTGCCATCGGGAGGGATTCATCCTACGAGCAGTACTTC. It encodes CAIGRDSSYEQYF.

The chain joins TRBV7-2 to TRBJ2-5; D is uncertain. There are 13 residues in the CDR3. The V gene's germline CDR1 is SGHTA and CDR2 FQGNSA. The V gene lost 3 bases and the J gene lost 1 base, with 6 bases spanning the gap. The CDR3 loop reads CASSFDAQETQYF. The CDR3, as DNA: TGTGCCAGCAGCTTTGACGCCCAAGAGACCCAGTACTTC.

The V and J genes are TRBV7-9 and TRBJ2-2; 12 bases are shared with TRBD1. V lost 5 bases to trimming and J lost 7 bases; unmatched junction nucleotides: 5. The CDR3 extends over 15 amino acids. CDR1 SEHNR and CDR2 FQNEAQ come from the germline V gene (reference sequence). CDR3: CASSPGTGGIGELFF. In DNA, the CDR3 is TGTGCCAGCAGCCCCGGGACAGGGGGCATCGGGGAGCTGTTTTTT. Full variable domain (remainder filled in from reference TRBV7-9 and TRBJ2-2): DTGVSQNPRHKITKRGQNVTFRCDPISEHNRLYWYRQTLGQGPEFLTYFQNEAQLEKSRLLSDRFSAERPKGSFSTLEIQRTEQGDSAMYLCASSPGTGGIGELFFGEGSRLTVL.

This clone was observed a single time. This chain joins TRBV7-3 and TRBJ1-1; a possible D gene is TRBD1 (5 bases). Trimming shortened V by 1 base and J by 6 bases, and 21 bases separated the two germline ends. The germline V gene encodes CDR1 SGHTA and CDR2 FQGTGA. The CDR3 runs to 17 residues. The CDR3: CASSLKGRVDVLAEAFF. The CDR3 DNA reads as TGTGCCAGCAGCTTAAAGGGGCGGGTCGACGTATTGGCTGAAGCTTTCTTT. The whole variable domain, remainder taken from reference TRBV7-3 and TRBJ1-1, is GAGVSQTPSNKVTEKGKYVELRCDPISGHTALYWYRQSLGQGPEFLIYFQGTGAADDSGLPNDRFFAVRPEGSVSTLKIQRTERGDSAVYLCASSLKGRVDVLAEAFFGQGTRLTVV.

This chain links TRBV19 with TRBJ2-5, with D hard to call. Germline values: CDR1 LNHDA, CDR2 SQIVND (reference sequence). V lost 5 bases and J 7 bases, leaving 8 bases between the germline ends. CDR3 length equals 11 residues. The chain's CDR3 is CASSESTTQYF. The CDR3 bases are TGTGCCAGTAGTGAGAGTACGACCCAGTACTTC.

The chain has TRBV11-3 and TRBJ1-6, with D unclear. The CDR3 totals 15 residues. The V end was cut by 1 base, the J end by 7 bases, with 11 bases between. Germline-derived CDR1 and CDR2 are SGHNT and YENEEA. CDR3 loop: CASSLAGGVNSPLHF. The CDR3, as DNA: TGTGCCAGCAGCTTAGCAGGCGGGGTGAATTCACCCCTCCACTTT.

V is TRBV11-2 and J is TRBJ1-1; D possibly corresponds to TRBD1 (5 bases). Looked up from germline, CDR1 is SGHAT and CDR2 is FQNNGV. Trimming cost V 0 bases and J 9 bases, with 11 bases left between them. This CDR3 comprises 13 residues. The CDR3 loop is CASSLDPGGKAFF. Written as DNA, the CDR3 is TGTGCCAGCAGCTTAGATCCGGGGGGGAAAGCTTTCTTT.

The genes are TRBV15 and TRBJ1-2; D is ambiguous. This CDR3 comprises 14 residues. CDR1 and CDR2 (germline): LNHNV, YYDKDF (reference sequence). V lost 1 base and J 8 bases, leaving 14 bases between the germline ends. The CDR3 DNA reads TGTGCCACCAGCAGAGGACCTAGCCCCACGGGCTACACCTTC. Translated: CATSRGPSPTGYTF. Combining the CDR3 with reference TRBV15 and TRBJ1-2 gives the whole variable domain DAMVIQNPRYQVTQFGKPVTLSCSQTLNHNVMYWYQQKSSQAPKLLFHYYDKDFNNEADTPDNFQSRRPNTSFCFLDIRSPGLGDTAMYLCATSRGPSPTGYTFGSGTRLTVV.

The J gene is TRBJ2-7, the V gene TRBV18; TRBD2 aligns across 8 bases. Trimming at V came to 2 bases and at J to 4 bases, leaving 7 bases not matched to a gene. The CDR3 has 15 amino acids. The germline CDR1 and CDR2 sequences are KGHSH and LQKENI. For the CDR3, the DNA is TGTGCCAGCTCACCAGGAGGGACTAGTGCATACGAGCAGTACTTC. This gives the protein CASSPGGTSAYEQYF. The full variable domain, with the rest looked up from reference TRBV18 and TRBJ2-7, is NAGVMQNPRHLVRRRGQEARLRCSPMKGHSHVYWYRQLPEEGLKFMVYLQKENIIDESGMPKERFSAEFPKEGPSILRIQQVVRGDSAAYFCASSPGGTSAYEQYFGPGTRLTVT.